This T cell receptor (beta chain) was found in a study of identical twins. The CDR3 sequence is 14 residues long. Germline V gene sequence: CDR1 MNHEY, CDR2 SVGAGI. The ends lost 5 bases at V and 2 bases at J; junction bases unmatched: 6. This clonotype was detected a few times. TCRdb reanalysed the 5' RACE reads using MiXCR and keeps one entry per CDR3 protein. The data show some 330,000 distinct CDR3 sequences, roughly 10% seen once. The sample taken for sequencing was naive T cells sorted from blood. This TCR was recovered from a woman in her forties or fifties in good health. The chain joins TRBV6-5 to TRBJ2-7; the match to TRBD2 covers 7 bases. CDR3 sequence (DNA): TGTGCCAGCAGTCAAGCGGGAATTCCCTACGAGCAGTACTTC. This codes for CASSQAGIPYEQYF.